The sequence of this T cell receptor beta chain was determined in a study of cytomegalovirus exposure and HLA in healthy donors. Study in general: Early released data comprised tens of millions of unique TCRs from HLA-typed donors.

Study observations and caveats: CMV serostatus was the only immune exposure information that was available. A later analysis linked a missense DCLRE1C variant to TCR beta V- and J-gene trimming. Reported results showed that the classifier diagnosed cytomegalovirus status with high specificity and sensitivity.

On this clone: No antigen is known for it.

13 Jbeta primers and 60 Vbeta primers were used for the PCR. Here immunoSEQ multiplex PCR was the method, and the copy in TCRdb shows in-frame clones only, minus some. In the table there are around 31,000 clones, about 83% of which are singletons. The CDR3 has 14 residues. V lost 5 bases, J lost 3 bases, and 14 bases lay in between. Germline-derived CDR1 and CDR2 are MDHEN and SYDVKM. This chain joins TRBV28 and TRBJ2-7; a possible D gene is TRBD1 (6 bases). Sequenced material: PBMCs. This clonotype was obtained from a boy younger than 18 in good health and CMV-seronegative. The CDR3 nucleotides are TGTGCCAGCAGTCGCCGGGACACTTTCTACGAGCAGTACTTC. Translation gives CASSRRDTFYEQYF.